The present T cell receptor (beta chain) was sequenced within a study of blood T cell repertoires in COVID-19. Across the study: The samples span acute and convalescent COVID-19 from the United States, Italy and Spain. PBMCs, B-cell-depleted T cells, or T cells were the source of the cDNA or gDNA that made up the material.

V lost 2 bases, J lost 4 bases, and 18 bases lay in between. The CDR3 sequence is 17 residues long. Germline lookup yields CDR1 SEHNR and CDR2 FQNEAQ (reference sequence). Residents of approximately 25 US areas, aged roughly 18 to 89 years, made up the participants. The data were produced by immunoSEQ multiplex PCR, yet TCRdb's version contains in-frame clones alone and is incomplete. The table records 360,000 or so clones, roughly nine tenths of them present only once. The chain employs TRBV7-9 and TRBJ2-1; weak D call: TRBD1 (7 bases). Sequenced sample: PBMCs or T cells enriched from blood (not recorded which). The TCR was taken from a woman under 40 who had recovered from COVID-19. CDR3 in amino acids: CASSLSGAGQPYNEQFF. CDR3 sequence (DNA): TGTGCCAGCAGCTTAAGTGGGGCGGGACAGCCTTACAATGAGCAGTTCTTC.